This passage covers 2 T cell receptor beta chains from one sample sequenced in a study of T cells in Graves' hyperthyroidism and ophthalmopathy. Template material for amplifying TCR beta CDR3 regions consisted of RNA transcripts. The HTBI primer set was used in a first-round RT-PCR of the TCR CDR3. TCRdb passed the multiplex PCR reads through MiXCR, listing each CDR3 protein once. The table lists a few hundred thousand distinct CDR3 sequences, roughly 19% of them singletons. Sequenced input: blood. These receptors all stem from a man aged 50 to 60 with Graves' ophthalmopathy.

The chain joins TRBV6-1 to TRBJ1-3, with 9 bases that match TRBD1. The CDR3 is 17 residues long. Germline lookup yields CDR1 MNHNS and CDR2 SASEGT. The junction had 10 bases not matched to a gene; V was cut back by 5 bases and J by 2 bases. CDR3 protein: CASSPTGTGLPGNTIYF. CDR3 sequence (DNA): TGTGCCAGCAGTCCCACGGGGACAGGGCTGCCTGGAAACACCATATATTTT.

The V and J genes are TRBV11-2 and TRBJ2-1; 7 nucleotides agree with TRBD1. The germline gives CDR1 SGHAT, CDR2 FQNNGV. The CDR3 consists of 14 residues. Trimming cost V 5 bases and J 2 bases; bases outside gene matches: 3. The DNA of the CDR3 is TGTGCCAGCAGCGACAGGGTGGCCTACAATGAGCAGTTCTTC. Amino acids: CASSDRVAYNEQFF.